These 7 T cell receptor beta chains were sequenced from one sample in a study of shared T cell receptors in the human thymus. Method: immunoSEQ multiplex PCR; TCRdb's copy keeps in-frame clones and lacks some. The repertoire holds over 450,000 clones, with around 78% as singletons. The sample also formed part of further work on human thymus T cells.

The source material was thymocytes. The origin of the receptors is a boy under two years old with a congenital heart defect.

This chain uses TRBV28 with TRBJ1-6, with D possibly matching TRBD1 (5 bases). The germline V gene has CDR1 MDHEN and CDR2 SYDVKM. The CDR3 length is 14 residues. V was trimmed by 3 bases and J by 6 bases, leaving 9 bases between them. The CDR3 is CASSFRGGNSPLHF. The CDR3 bases are TGTGCCAGCAGTTTTAGGGGCGGTAATTCACCCCTCCACTTT. Full variable domain (missing parts from reference TRBV28 and TRBJ1-6): DVKVTQSSRYLVKRTGEKVFLECVQDMDHENMFWYRQDPGLGLRLIYFSYDVKMKEKGDIPEGYSVSREKKERFSLILESASTNQTSMYLCASSFRGGNSPLHFGNGTRLTVT.

The CDR3 nucleotides read TGTGCCAGTAGTATTTGGGGCAGGGGGGAAGAGACCCAGTACTTC. This gives the protein CASSIWGRGEETQYF. The J gene is TRBJ2-5, the V gene TRBV19; the D gene is possibly TRBD1 (7 bases). V lost 3 bases, J lost 3 bases, and 14 bases lay in between. The CDR3 totals 15 residues. Germline lookup yields CDR1 LNHDA and CDR2 SQIVND (reference sequence).

This chain links TRBV4-3 with TRBJ2-5; possibly TRBD1 for D (7 bases). This CDR3 comprises 16 residues. The V end was cut by 0 bases, the J end by 5 bases, with 16 bases between. Germline CDR1 and CDR2: LGHNA and YSLEER. The chain's CDR3 is CASSQDVQGGVETQYF. CDR3 sequence (DNA): TGCGCCAGCAGCCAAGATGTCCAGGGGGGAGTTGAGACCCAGTACTTC.

This clone was detected once. The V call is TRBV7-6, the J call TRBJ2-3, with D possibly being TRBD2 (5 bases). Germline V gene lookup returns CDR1 SGHVS and CDR2 FNYEAQ. V gave up 5 bases and J gave up 7 bases, with 40 bases separating them. The length of the CDR3 is 22 residues. The CDR3 sequence is CASSPPRASGSTRGRHGYTQYF. The CDR3 DNA follows: TGTGCCAGCAGCCCACCCCGCGCGTCCGGGTCGACCCGAGGGCGCCATGGTTATACGCAGTATTTT.

The chain carries TRBV4-1 and TRBJ2-7, with D tentatively TRBD1 (5 bases). The V gene's germline CDR1 is MGHRA and CDR2 YSYEKL. This CDR3 region has 15 residues. V lost 0 bases to trimming and J lost 2 bases, with 11 bases between them. CDR3 nucleotides: TGCGCCAGCAGCCAAGAAGGGGCGACGACCTACGAGCAGTACTTC. Protein product: CASSQEGATTYEQYF.

The rearrangement uses TRBV7-9 and TRBJ1-2, with no clear D. Looked up from germline, CDR1 is SEHNR and CDR2 is FQNEAQ (reference sequence). The CDR3 length is 16 residues. Trimming cost V 1 base and J 6 bases, with 18 bases left between them. Here the CDR3 DNA reads TGTGCCAGCAGCTTAGACCCCCATGCGGGGTTGGATGGCTACACCTTC. Its protein is CASSLDPHAGLDGYTF.

The genes are TRBV2 and TRBJ2-3; possible D gene TRBD2, 5 bases. This CDR3 spans 14 amino acids. The V and J ends lost 2 bases and 2 bases respectively, with 8 bases between them. Per germline, CDR1 SNHLY and CDR2 FYNNEI. In DNA, the CDR3 is TGTGCCAGCAGTGAACTAGCCTTCACAGATACGCAGTATTTT. It codes for CASSELAFTDTQYF.